What follows is one TCR beta chain and its context. TCRdb analysed the 5' RACE reads with MiXCR anew, one entry per CDR3 protein. The sample has about 280,000 distinct CDR3 sequences; over 7% are singletons. These data belong to a study of T-cell memory formation after mild COVID-19. V gave up 2 bases and J gave up 8 bases, with 21 bases separating them. This CDR3 region has 17 residues. Germline CDR1 is SGHTA and CDR2 is FQGNSA. Sequenced sample: PBMCs or a T cell subset sorted from them (not recorded which). The chain recombines TRBV7-2 with TRBJ1-4; the D gene is possibly TRBD1 (5 bases). This sequence originates from a man in his late teens or twenties who had mild COVID-19 (a few samples of this study predate the infection). Cell type and time point are not known. The CDR3 region is CASSLTDTTGVREKLFF. DNA of the CDR3: TGTGCCAGCAGCTTAACGGATACGACGGGGGTGAGGGAAAAACTGTTTTTT.